The TCR beta chain described here comes from a study of CD4 T cells in relation to SARS-CoV-2 and coronaviruses. Study summary: Convalescent patients were under 10 males and a few females; two were Hispanic.

Germline CDR1 and CDR2: SNHLY and FYNNEI. Trimming stripped 5 bases from V and 4 bases from J, with 14 bases between. The CDR3 runs to 15 residues. This clone was recorded a few times. Its specificity is unknown. Whole-study results and caveats: No crossreactivity against non-spike viral proteins was tested here.

Using immunoSEQ multiplex PCR, the repertoire was profiled, and TCRdb retains in-frame clones only, with some absent. The sample lists tens of thousands of clones; around 89% were seen once. The TCR was taken from an adult with COVID-19. Input material: memory CD4+ T cells from PBMCs. The chain has TRBV2 and TRBJ2-2, with D perhaps TRBD1 (6 bases). DNA of the CDR3: TGTGCCAGCAGTCCCCTACAGGGCGGCACCGGGGAGCTGTTTTTT. This codes for CASSPLQGGTGELFF.